Listed here is a single TCR beta chain. Its antigen is as yet unknown. This sample was included in a study of regulatory T cells in long-lasting Graves disease. V lost 2 bases and J lost 2, with 16 bases in between. Germline CDR1 is LNHNV and CDR2 is YYDKDF (reference sequence). The CDR3 is 16 residues long. For TCR beta, libraries came from iRepertoire HTBI primers and Arm-PCR of CDR3 regions. In TCRdb, the multiplex PCR reads were re-called with MiXCR into one record per CDR3 protein. This table holds about 430,000 distinct CDR3 sequences, 15% found once. Described time point: newly diagnosed GD, antithyroid drugs for less than 3 months. Scientists built the TCR library using RNA that was extracted from PBMCs. Doctors identified Graves' disease using the American Thyroid Association guidelines. Study-level results: Lower TCR diversity was seen in persistent Graves' patients than in newly diagnosed ones. The work looked only at peripheral blood and did not look at thyroid tissue.

This sample was also put to use in a study of T cells in Graves' hyperthyroidism and ophthalmopathy. From that paper: The primer set for the first-round RT-PCR of the TCR CDR3 was HTBI.

Sample: peripheral blood mononuclear cells (PBMCs), taken at new diagnosis, from a patient treated with antithyroid drugs. This sequence was found in a woman between 40 and 50 years old with Graves disease. The chain combines TRBV15 with TRBJ2-7, with D perhaps matching TRBD1 or TRBD2 (5 bases each). The DNA for the CDR3 is TGTGCCACCAGCAGACATCACCGGGACGGCCCCTACGAGCAGTACTTC. Translation gives CATSRHHRDGPYEQYF.